One and the same sample provided the 10 T cell receptor beta chains below, sequenced in a study of spatial heterogeneity in lung cancer (dated by TCRdb to between 2018 and 2020). Study-wide conclusions, independent of this receptor: The tumor nonsynonymous mutation count correlated with the number of expanded intratumoral alpha and beta TCRs.

The time point label, read with the paper, signifies: sample taken at primary tumor resection. The library was prepared using 5' RACE. TCRdb shows the sequencer as NextSeq 500. TCRdb applied fastp at Q25 and MiXCR to the public reads, then kept only in-frame beta chains. Each CDR3 protein gets just one entry, which takes the most common genes and DNA from the rows behind it. This sample is represented by about 3,500 distinct CDR3 sequences; just over 5% of them were singletons. Approximately 33% of the sample belongs to the ten largest clones. Antigens of these TCRs are unknown. Sequenced material: lung tumor tissue, taken at surgery. The origin of the receptors is a female donor with early-stage non-small cell lung cancer.

This clonotype is medium-sized. The library was prepared for alpha chains; this beta chain is a stray read, so its frequency means little. The chain links TRBV9 to TRBJ2-1, with 8 bases aligning to TRBD2. With 6 bases clipped from V and 10 bases from J, the junction kept 12 bases outside the gene matches. This CDR3 spans 14 amino acids. The V gene's germline CDR1 is SGDLS and CDR2 YYNGEE. CDR3 in amino acids: CASTGGRGLGEQFF. DNA of the CDR3: TGTGCCAGCACAGGAGGACGGGGACTAGGCGAGCAGTTCTTC. The whole variable domain, filled in from reference TRBV9 and TRBJ2-1, reads DSGVTQTPKHLITATGQRVTLRCSPRSGDLSVYWYQQSLDQGLQFLIQYYNGEERAKGNILERFSAQQFPDLHSELNLSSLELGDSALYFCASTGGRGLGEQFFGPGTRLTVL.

Within the sample, this clonotype is medium-sized. Because this beta chain is a stray read in a library intended to capture alpha chains, its abundance should not be given much weight. The rearrangement uses TRBV28 and TRBJ1-5; TRBD1 matches 7 bases. The CDR3 length is 16 residues. Germline CDR1 is MDHEN and CDR2 is SYDVKM. V trimming: 6 bases; J trimming: 2 bases; junction bases outside the gene matches: 10. The CDR3 coding sequence is TGTGCCAGCAGATTGCCTCTAGGACAGGGCAATCAGCCCCAGCATTTT. Amino acids: CASRLPLGQGNQPQHF. The whole variable domain, filled in from reference TRBV28 and TRBJ1-5, reads DVKVTQSSRYLVKRTGEKVFLECVQDMDHENMFWYRQDPGLGLRLIYFSYDVKMKEKGDIPEGYSVSREKKERFSLILESASTNQTSMYLCASRLPLGQGNQPQHFGDGTRLSIL.

By share of the sample, this clonotype is medium-sized. This beta chain is an off-target read within a library intended for alpha chains, so its frequency means little. The rearrangement joins TRBV7-9 to TRBJ1-5, with 11 bases matching TRBD1. Looked up from germline, CDR1 is SEHNR and CDR2 is FQNEAQ (reference sequence). The CDR3 has 15 amino acids. The V and J ends lost 5 bases and 5 bases, in that order; junction bases with no gene match: 5. CDR3 in DNA: TGTGCCAGCAGCCTAGGGACAGGGGGACATCAGCCCCAGCATTTT. It codes for CASSLGTGGHQPQHF.

With regard to this clonotype: With the library built for alpha chains, this beta chain is off target and its frequency is not meaningful. J is TRBJ1-4 and V is TRBV20-1; D unclear. V was pared by 3 bases and J by 3 bases, with 8 bases between. The CDR3 runs to 13 residues. Germline CDR1 is DFQATT and CDR2 is SNEGSKA (reference sequence). The CDR3 nucleotides read TGCAGTGCTAGTCCCACGGCTAATGAAAAACTGTTTTTT. As protein: CSASPTANEKLFF.

This clonotype has at least ten counts. This beta chain came through as a stray read in a library set up for alpha chains, and its size says little. This chain uses TRBV12-3 or TRBV12-4 with TRBJ1-6, with D possibly matching TRBD1 (6 bases). This CDR3 is 14 amino acids long. V shed 3 bases and J shed 5 bases, with 8 bases lying between them. CDR3 nucleotides: TGTGCCAGCAGTTTTGCAGGGGATAATTCACCCCTCCACTTT. It is translated as CASSFAGDNSPLHF.

This clonotype is judged medium-sized (0.01 to 0.1%). The library was built for alpha chains, so this beta chain is an off-target read and its size means little. V gene TRBV10-3 combines with J gene TRBJ2-5; weak D call: TRBD2 (6 bases). The germline CDR1 and CDR2 sequences are ENHRY and SYGVKD. V dropped 4 bases and J dropped 3 bases, with 12 bases sitting between them. The CDR3 contains 14 residues. Written as DNA, the CDR3 is TGTGCCATCAGTGTTGGAGGGGTGGAAGAGACCCAGTACTTC. Amino acids: CAISVGGVEETQYF.

To note about this clonotype: This beta chain turned up in a library designed for alpha chains; as an off-target read, its abundance says little. The genes are TRBV20-1 and TRBJ2-1, with 12 nucleotides matching TRBD2. J was trimmed by 6 bases and V by 0 bases; bases with no gene match: 3. The germline V gene has CDR1 DFQATT and CDR2 SNEGSKA (reference sequence). The length of the CDR3 is 15 residues. This CDR3 is CSARDETSGGNEQFF. The CDR3 DNA follows: TGCAGTGCTAGAGACGAGACTAGCGGGGGCAATGAGCAGTTCTTC.

Only a few counts were recorded for this clonotype. The library was prepared for alpha chains; this beta chain is a stray read, so its frequency means little. The chain carries TRBV5-5 and TRBJ1-5; D may be TRBD1 (5 bases). CDR1 and CDR2 from the germline V gene are SGHKS and YYEKEE (reference sequence). V gave up 0 bases and J gave up 6 bases, with 10 bases separating them. The CDR3 totals 14 residues. CDR3 coding DNA: TGTGCCAGCAGCTTGGGGCCAGGGTCTCAGCCCCAGCATTTT. This translates into CASSLGPGSQPQHF.

The table lists this clonotype with many counts. Since it is a stray read in a library aimed at alpha chains, this beta chain has a size that is not meaningful. The CDR3 is CASSYSGQADQPQHF. CDR3 sequence (DNA): TGTGCCAGCAGTTACTCGGGACAGGCTGATCAGCCCCAGCATTTT. The rearrangement uses TRBV6-5 and TRBJ1-5; 8 nucleotides line up with TRBD1. The V gene's germline CDR1 is MNHEY and CDR2 SVGAGI. The CDR3 totals 15 residues. The V gene end was trimmed by 0 bases and the J gene end by 5 bases; junction bases not matched to a gene: 3.

By share of the sample, this clonotype is medium-sized. For a library built for alpha chains, this beta chain is a stray read; little rests on its size. The CDR3 protein is CSVLTVSSYEQYF. The CDR3 nucleotides are TGCAGCGTTTTGACGGTGAGCTCCTACGAGCAGTACTTC. V usage is TRBV29-1 and J usage is TRBJ2-7; D unclear. Germline CDR1 and CDR2: SQVTM and ANQGSEA. This CDR3 spans 13 amino acids. V shed 5 bases and J shed 0 bases, with 11 bases lying between them.